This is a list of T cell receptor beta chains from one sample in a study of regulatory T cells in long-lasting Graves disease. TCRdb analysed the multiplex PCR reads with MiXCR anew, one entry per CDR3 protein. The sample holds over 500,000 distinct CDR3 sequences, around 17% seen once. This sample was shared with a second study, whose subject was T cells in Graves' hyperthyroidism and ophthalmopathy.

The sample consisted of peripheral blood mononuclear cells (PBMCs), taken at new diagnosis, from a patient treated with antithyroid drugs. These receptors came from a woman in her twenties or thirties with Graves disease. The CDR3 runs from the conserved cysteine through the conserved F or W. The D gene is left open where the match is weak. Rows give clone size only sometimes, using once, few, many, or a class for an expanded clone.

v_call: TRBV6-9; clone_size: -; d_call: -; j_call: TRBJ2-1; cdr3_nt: TGTGCCAGCAGTTACTTTGGCGGGGCGGGCAATGAGCAGTTCTTC; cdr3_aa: CASSYFGGAGNEQFF
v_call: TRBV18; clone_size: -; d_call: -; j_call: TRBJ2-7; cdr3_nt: TGTGCCAGCTCACCGTTAGGACGCCAAGACTACGAGCAGTACTTC; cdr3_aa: CASSPLGRQDYEQYF
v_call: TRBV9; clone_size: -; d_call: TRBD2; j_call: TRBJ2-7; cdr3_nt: TGTGCCAGCAGCGTAGAAGCGGGGGTATCCTACGAGCAGTACTTC; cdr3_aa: CASSVEAGVSYEQYF
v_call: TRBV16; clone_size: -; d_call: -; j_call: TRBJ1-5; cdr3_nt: TGTGCCAGCAGCCGAAACGGAGGGACTCAGCCCCAGCATTTT; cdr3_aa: CASSRNGGTQPQHF
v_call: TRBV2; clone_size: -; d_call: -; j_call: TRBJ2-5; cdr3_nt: TGTGCCAGCACCCCACCCAGAGGGGCCCAGTACTTC; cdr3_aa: CASTPPRGAQYF
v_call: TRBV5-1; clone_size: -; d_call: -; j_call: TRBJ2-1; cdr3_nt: TGCGCCAGCAGCTTGGTTGGGGGACATACCTACAATGAGCAGTTCTTC; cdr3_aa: CASSLVGGHTYNEQFF
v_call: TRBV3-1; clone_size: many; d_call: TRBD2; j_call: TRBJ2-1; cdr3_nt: TGTGCCAGCAGCTTCACTAGCGGAGGATACAATGAGCAGTTCTTC; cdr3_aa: CASSFTSGGYNEQFF
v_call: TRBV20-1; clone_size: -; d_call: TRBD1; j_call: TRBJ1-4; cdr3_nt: TGCAGTGCTAGAGATGATGGGACAGGCACTAATGAAAAACTGTTTTTT; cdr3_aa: CSARDDGTGTNEKLFF
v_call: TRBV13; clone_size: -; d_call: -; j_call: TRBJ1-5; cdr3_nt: TGTGCCAGCAGCTTAAACCATCAGCCCCAGCATTTT; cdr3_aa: CASSLNHQPQHF
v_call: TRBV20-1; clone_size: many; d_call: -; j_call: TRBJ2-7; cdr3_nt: TGCAGTGCTAGAGAAACCGGGCCCCCAACCTCCGAGCAGTACTTC; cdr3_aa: CSARETGPPTSEQYF
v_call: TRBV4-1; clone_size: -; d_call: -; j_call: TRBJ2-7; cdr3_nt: TGTGCCAGCAGCCAAGAATCCTCCTACGAGCAGTACTTC; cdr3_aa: CASSQESSYEQYF
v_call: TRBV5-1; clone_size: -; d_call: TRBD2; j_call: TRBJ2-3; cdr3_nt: TGCGCCAGCAGCTTTGGCGGGACTAGCGGGAGTTCATCGGATACGCAGTATTTT; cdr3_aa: CASSFGGTSGSSSDTQYF
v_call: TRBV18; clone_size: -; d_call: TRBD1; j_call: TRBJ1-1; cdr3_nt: TGTGCCAGCTCACCTGGGACAGGGAAGGAGTGGACTGAAGCTTTCTTT; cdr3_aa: CASSPGTGKEWTEAFF
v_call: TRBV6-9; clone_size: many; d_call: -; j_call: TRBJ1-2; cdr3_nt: TGTGCCAGCAGTTACTCAAACAGGGCTAACTATGGCTACACCTTC; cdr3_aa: CASSYSNRANYGYTF
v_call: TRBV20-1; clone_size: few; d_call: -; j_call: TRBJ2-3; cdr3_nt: TGCGGTGCTAGACCCTTTTCGGCGGGGAGGTGGGCAGATACGCAGTATTTT; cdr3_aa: CGARPFSAGRWADTQYF
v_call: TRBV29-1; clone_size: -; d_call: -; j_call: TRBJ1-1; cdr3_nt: TGCAGCGTGACCGGGACTGTGAACACTGAAGCTTTCTTT; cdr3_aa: CSVTGTVNTEAFF
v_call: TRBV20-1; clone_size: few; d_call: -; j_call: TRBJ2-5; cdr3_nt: TGCAGTGCTATATCGCGCGGCACCCAGTACTTC; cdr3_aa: CSAISRGTQYF
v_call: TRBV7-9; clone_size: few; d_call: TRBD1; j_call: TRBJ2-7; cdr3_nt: TGTGCCAGCAGGAAGACAGGGGGTGTCTATCCGGGCGAGCAGTACTTC; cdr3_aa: CASRKTGGVYPGEQYF
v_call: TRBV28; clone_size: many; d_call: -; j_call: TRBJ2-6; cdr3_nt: TGTGCCAGCAGTTGGACGGGCTCTGGGGCCAACGTCCTGACTTTC; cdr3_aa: CASSWTGSGANVLTF
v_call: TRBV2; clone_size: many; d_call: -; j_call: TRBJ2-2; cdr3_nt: TGTGCCAGCAGTGAAGCTTTTGCCGGCCCCGGGGAGCTGTTTTTT; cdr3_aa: CASSEAFAGPGELFF
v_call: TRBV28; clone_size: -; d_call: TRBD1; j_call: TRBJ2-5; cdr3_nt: TGTGCCAGCAGTTCACCCGGGACAGCCCAAGAGACCCAGTACTTC; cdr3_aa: CASSSPGTAQETQYF
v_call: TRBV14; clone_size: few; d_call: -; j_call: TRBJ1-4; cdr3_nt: TGTGCCAGCAGCCAATATTCAAAACTGTTTTTT; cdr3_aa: CASSQYSKLFF
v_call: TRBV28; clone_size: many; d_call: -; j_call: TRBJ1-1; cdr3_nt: TGTGCCAGCAGTTTATCCTTCGGGTTTCGGGCTAACACTGAAGCTTTCTTT; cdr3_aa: CASSLSFGFRANTEAFF
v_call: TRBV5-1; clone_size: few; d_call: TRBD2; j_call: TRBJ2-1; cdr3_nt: TGCGCCAGCAGCACCAATCCGGGACTACTCAACAATGAGCAGTTCTTC; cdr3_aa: CASSTNPGLLNNEQFF
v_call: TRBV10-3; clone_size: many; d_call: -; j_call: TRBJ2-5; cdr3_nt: TGTGCCATCAGTGAGTCGAGGTGGCTCCGAGGGGCCCAGTACTTC; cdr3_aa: CAISESRWLRGAQYF
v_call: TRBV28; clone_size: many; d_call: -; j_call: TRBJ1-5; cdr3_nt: TGTGCCAGCACGGGACTTTATAGCAATCAGCCCCAGCATTTT; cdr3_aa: CASTGLYSNQPQHF
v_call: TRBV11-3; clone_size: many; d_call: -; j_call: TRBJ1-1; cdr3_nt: TGTGCCAGCAGCTGGCGGGACAACACTGAAGCTTTCTTT; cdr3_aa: CASSWRDNTEAFF
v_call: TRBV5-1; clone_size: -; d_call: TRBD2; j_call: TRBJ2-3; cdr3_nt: TGCGCCAGCACTCCTGGGGGGACTAGCGGGACAGATACGCAGTATTTT; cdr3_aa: CASTPGGTSGTDTQYF
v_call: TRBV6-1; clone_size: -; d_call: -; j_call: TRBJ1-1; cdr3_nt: TGTGCCAGCCCCCGCGGCAGGGGCATGAACACTGAAGCTTTCTTT; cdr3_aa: CASPRGRGMNTEAFF
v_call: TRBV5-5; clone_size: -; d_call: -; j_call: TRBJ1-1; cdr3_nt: TGTGCCGGCAGCTTCTACGCAGGGGATACGAACACTGAAGCTTTCTTT; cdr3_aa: CAGSFYAGDTNTEAFF
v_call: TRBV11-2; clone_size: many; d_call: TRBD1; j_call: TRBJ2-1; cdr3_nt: TGTGCCAGCAGCTTCACCGGGACAGGGGTTTACAATGAGCAGTTCTTC; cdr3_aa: CASSFTGTGVYNEQFF
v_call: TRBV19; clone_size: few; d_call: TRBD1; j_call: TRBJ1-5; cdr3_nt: TGTGCCAGTCAGGGACAGCCGTTGAGGAGCAATCAGCCCCAGCATTTT; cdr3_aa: CASQGQPLRSNQPQHF
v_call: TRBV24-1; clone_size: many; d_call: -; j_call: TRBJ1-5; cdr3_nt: TGTGCCACCAGTGATTCTCGATCCGGGACAAACAATCAGCCCCAGCATTTT; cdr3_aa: CATSDSRSGTNNQPQHF
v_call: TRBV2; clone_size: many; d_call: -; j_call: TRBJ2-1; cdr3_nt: TGTGCCAGCAGAGACCCTAGCGCGAGCTCCTACAATGAGCAGTTCTTC; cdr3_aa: CASRDPSASSYNEQFF
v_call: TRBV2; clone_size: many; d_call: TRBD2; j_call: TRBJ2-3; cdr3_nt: TGTGCCAGCAGAGTGACTAGCGGGTACACAGATACGCAGTATTTT; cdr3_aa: CASRVTSGYTDTQYF
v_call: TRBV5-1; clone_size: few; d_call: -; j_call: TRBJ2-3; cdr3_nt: TGCGCCAGCAGCTTATACACTAGAGGGTCCTCGGATACGCAGTATTTT; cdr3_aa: CASSLYTRGSSDTQYF
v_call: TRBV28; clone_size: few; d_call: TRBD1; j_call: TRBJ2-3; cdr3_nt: TGTGCCAGCAGATCGGGACAGGCCACAGATACGCAGTATTTT; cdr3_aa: CASRSGQATDTQYF